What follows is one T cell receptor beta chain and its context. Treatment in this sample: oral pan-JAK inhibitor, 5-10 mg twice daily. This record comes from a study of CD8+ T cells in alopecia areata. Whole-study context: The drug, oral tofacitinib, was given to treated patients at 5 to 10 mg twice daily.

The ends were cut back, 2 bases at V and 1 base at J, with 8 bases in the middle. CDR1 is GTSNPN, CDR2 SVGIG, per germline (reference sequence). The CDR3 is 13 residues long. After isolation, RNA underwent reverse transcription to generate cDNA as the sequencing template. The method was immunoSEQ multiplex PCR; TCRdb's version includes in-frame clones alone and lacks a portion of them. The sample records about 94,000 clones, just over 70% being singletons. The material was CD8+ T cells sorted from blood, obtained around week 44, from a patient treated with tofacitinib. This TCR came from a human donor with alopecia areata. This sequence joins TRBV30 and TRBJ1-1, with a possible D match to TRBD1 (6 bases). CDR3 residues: CAWSIGGNTEAFF. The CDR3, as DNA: TGTGCCTGGAGTATAGGGGGGAACACTGAAGCTTTCTTT.